This record looks at one T cell receptor beta chain sequence and its context. The germline gives CDR1 GTSNPN, CDR2 SVGIG (reference sequence). CDR3 length: 13 residues. The V gene lost 7 bases and the J gene lost 5 bases, with 17 bases spanning the gap. This sample is part of a study of control samples from healthy donors and cancer patients. Clones were sequenced by immunoSEQ multiplex PCR, and TCRdb holds only the in-frame ones, with some missing. The table lists roughly 95,000 clones, roughly 88% of them singletons, with roughly an eighth in the top ten. The sequencing input was blood. This TCR was recovered from a man aged 25-45 years in good health. This chain joins TRBV30 and TRBJ1-2; D is possibly TRBD1 (5 bases). The CDR3 nucleotides read TGTGCCTCCCCTGGGGCAGGGCGGTATGGCTACACCTTC. The encoded protein is CASPGAGRYGYTF.